These 18 T cell receptor beta chains share one sample of origin, sequenced in a study of shared clonotypes between healthy human individuals. Produced via immunoSEQ multiplex PCR; TCRdb's table is partial and in-frame only. The table includes about 1.5 million clones, 98% detected once. Sequenced material: naive CD4+ T cells sorted from blood. The subset is: CD45RA+ positively selected. The receptors here all came from a man aged 30-40 years in good health.

The V gene is TRBV20-1, the J gene TRBJ2-7; TRBD1 is a possible D gene (6 bases). Trimming removed 7 bases from V and 4 bases from J, with 11 bases in between. The CDR3 runs 11 residues. Germline V gene lookup returns CDR1 DFQATT and CDR2 SNEGSKA (reference sequence). CDR3 protein: CSVGGVYEQYF. The CDR3 region has the DNA TGCAGTGTTGGGGGCGTATACGAGCAGTACTTC.

Only one count was recorded for this clone. The chain joins TRBV11-2 to TRBJ2-5; TRBD1 or TRBD2 may be the D gene (5 bases each). The CDR3 has 13 residues. Germline V gives CDR1 SGHAT, CDR2 FQNNGV. The germline V and J ends were trimmed by 4 bases and 5 bases, with 11 bases remaining between them. In nucleotides, the CDR3 is TGTGCCAGCAGCTCCGGGACGCAGGAGACCCAGTACTTC. Amino acid sequence: CASSSGTQETQYF.

The J gene is TRBJ2-3, the V gene TRBV5-1; D unresolved. CDR1 and CDR2 (germline): SGHRS, YFSETQ. This CDR3 comprises 14 residues. Trimming removed 4 bases from V and 0 bases from J, with 9 bases in between. The CDR3, as DNA: TGCGCCAGCAGCGTTCGGACCAGCACAGATACGCAGTATTTT. Translation: CASSVRTSTDTQYF.

The rearrangement joins TRBV6-4 to TRBJ1-2, with TRBD1 as a possible D gene (6 bases). The V gene's germline CDR1 is MRHNA and CDR2 SNTAGT. The CDR3 extends over 14 amino acids. V was shortened by 2 bases and J by 4 bases, with 11 bases between the two germline ends. The CDR3 protein is CASSDTGTTYGYTF. The CDR3 DNA reads as TGTGCCAGCAGTGACACCGGGACAACCTATGGCTACACCTTC.

The gene calls are TRBV7-2 and TRBJ2-7; TRBD1 matches 11 bases. The CDR3 spans 15 residues. Germline V gene sequence: CDR1 SGHTA, CDR2 FQGNSA. Trimming took 6 bases from V and 2 from J; bases not matched to a gene: 6. The CDR3 sequence: CASRRMGQGAYEQYF. The CDR3 bases are TGTGCCAGCAGGCGAATGGGACAGGGGGCCTACGAGCAGTACTTC.

The gene calls are TRBV6-1 and TRBJ1-2; D remains ambiguous. The CDR3 sequence is 11 residues long. Deletions cut 10 bases from V and 10 bases from J, with 16 bases between. CDR1 and CDR2 from the germline V gene are MNHNS and SASEGT. As DNA, the CDR3 is TGTGCCACTACGACTCTATTAGCCTACACCTTC. Its translation is CATTTLLAYTF.

This clone came up once. The rearrangement joins TRBV7-2 to TRBJ2-2; the match to TRBD1 covers 10 bases. Germline V gene lookup returns CDR1 SGHTA and CDR2 FQGNSA. The V gene end was trimmed by 5 bases and the J gene end by 5 bases; junction bases not matched to a gene: 5. The CDR3 contains 15 residues. In DNA, the CDR3 is TGTGCCAGCAGCAGAGGACAGGGGGGAACCGGGGAGCTGTTTTTT. Translated: CASSRGQGGTGELFF.

As concerns this clone: Within the sample, other DNA sequences also encode this same CDR3. This chain joins TRBV5-1 and TRBJ2-7; D call uncertain. CDR1 and CDR2 (germline): SGHRS, YFSETQ. Between the trimmed V and J ends, which lost 2 bases and 5 bases, there was a span of 8 bases. The CDR3 loop spans 12 amino acids. The CDR3 here is CASSLDGNEQYF. The CDR3 nucleotides read TGCGCCAGCAGCTTAGATGGGAACGAGCAGTACTTC.

This clone came up once. This chain links TRBV15 with TRBJ2-7; unclear D gene. The CDR3 spans 15 residues. From germline, CDR1 is LNHNV and CDR2 YYDKDF (reference sequence). With 0 bases removed from V and 2 bases from J, the gap between germline ends came to 11 bases. The CDR3 DNA sequence: TGTGCCACCAGCAGAGATCCGGGCCTAGCCTACGAGCAGTACTTC. Protein: CATSRDPGLAYEQYF.

The CDR3: CATSGHRDAYNEQFF. CDR3 DNA: TGTGCCACCAGCGGCCACAGGGACGCATACAATGAGCAGTTCTTC. This chain joins TRBV15 and TRBJ2-1; a possible D gene is TRBD1 (6 bases). The germline CDR1 and CDR2 sequences are LNHNV and YYDKDF (reference sequence). With 5 bases removed from V and 4 bases from J, the gap between germline ends came to 15 bases. The CDR3 is made up of 15 amino acids.

The chain recombines TRBV29-1 with TRBJ2-7; 9 bases line up with TRBD1. With 0 bases clipped from V and 2 bases from J, the junction kept 5 bases outside the gene matches. Per germline, CDR1 SQVTM and CDR2 ANQGSEA. This CDR3 region has 15 residues. The CDR3 DNA reads as TGCAGCGTTGAAGATCTAGGGGACAGGGCCTACGAGCAGTACTTC. Amino acid sequence: CSVEDLGDRAYEQYF.

This chain uses TRBV27 with TRBJ2-1, with D perhaps being TRBD1 or TRBD2 (6 bases each). The CDR3 has 15 amino acids. Germline values: CDR1 MNHEY, CDR2 SMNVEV (reference sequence). V was cut by 5 bases and J by 7 bases, with 18 bases left in between. CDR3 sequence reads: CASSKQGGLINEQFF. The CDR3, as DNA: TGTGCCAGCAGTAAACAGGGAGGACTAATAAATGAGCAGTTCTTC.

The chain joins TRBV11-2 to TRBJ2-3; no firm D call. Per germline, CDR1 SGHAT and CDR2 FQNNGV. With 3 bases removed from V and 4 bases from J, the gap between germline ends came to 8 bases. CDR3 size: 13 residues. This chain's CDR3 is CASSFGGSDTQYF. The DNA of the CDR3 is TGTGCCAGCAGCTTTGGCGGCTCAGATACGCAGTATTTT.

V and J are TRBV19 and TRBJ1-5; D may be TRBD1 (6 bases). There are 17 residues in the CDR3. Trimming removed 4 bases at V and 1 base at J, with 17 bases between. Germline CDR1 LNHDA, CDR2 SQIVND (reference sequence). The CDR3 here is CASSTYEQGWSNQPQHF. CDR3 coding DNA: TGTGCCAGTAGTACCTATGAACAGGGATGGAGCAATCAGCCCCAGCATTTT.

The CDR3 loop reads CASSIGLAGASSEQYF. CDR3 in DNA: TGTGCCAGTAGTATAGGGCTAGCGGGCGCCTCAAGCGAGCAGTACTTC. The chain couples TRBV19 to TRBJ2-7, with 8 nucleotides matching TRBD2. V gave up 1 base and J gave up 6 bases; unmatched junction bases: 11. Germline-derived CDR1 and CDR2 are LNHDA and SQIVND (reference sequence). The CDR3 contains 16 residues.

This clone was seen just once. The V call is TRBV6-6, the J call TRBJ2-3; D tentatively fits TRBD1 or TRBD2 (5 bases each). Trimming removed 0 bases at V and 3 bases at J, with 13 bases between. The length of the CDR3 is 16 residues. Germline V gene data show CDR1 as MNHNY and CDR2 as SVGAGI (reference sequence). The CDR3 is CASSYSKGRETDTQYF. Here the CDR3 DNA reads TGTGCCAGCAGTTACTCGAAGGGCAGGGAGACAGATACGCAGTATTTT.

V and J are TRBV18 and TRBJ1-4; the D is unclear. V dropped 2 bases and J dropped 3 bases, with 10 bases sitting between them. In germline, CDR1 is KGHSH, CDR2 LQKENI. This CDR3 contains 15 residues. The CDR3 coding sequence is TGTGCCAGCTCACCAGAGCCTTCTCCTAATGAAAAACTGTTTTTT. Its translation is CASSPEPSPNEKLFF.

Notes on this clone: Other DNA sequences in the sample encode the same CDR3. This sequence joins TRBV2 and TRBJ1-1; D unclear. Looked up from germline, CDR1 is SNHLY and CDR2 is FYNNEI. Trimming took off 6 bases at V and 2 bases at J, with 10 bases between the two ends. The CDR3 runs 13 residues. The CDR3: CASRVGRNTEAFF. CDR3 in DNA: TGTGCCAGCAGGGTAGGACGAAACACTGAAGCTTTCTTT.